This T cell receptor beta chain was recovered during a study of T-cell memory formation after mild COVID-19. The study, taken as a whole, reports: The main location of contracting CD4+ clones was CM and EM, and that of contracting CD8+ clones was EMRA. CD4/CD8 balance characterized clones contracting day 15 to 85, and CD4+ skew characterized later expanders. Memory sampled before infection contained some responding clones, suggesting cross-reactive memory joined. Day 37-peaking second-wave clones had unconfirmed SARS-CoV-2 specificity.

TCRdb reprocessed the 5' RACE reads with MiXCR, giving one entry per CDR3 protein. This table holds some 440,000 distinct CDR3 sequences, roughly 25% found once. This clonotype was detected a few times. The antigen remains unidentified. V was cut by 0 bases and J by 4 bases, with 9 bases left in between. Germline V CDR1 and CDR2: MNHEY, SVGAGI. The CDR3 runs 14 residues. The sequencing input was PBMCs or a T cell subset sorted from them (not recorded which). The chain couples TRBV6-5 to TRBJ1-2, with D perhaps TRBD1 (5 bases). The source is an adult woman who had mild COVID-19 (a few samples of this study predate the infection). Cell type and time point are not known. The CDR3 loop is CASSYSTGGYGYTF. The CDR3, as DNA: TGTGCCAGCAGTTACTCGACGGGGGGCTATGGCTACACCTTC.